Below are 13 T cell receptor beta chains sequenced from a single sample in a study of cytomegalovirus exposure and HLA in healthy donors. The PCR used 60 Vbeta and 13 Jbeta primers. The assay was immunoSEQ multiplex PCR, and TCRdb's table has in-frame clones only and misses some. This table holds 80,000 to 100,000 clones, roughly 80% found once. The sequenced material came from PBMCs. All receptors derive from a man between 45 and 60 years old in good health and CMV-seropositive.

This chain joins TRBV6-1 and TRBJ1-2; D remains unclear. V lost 6 bases and J 8 bases, leaving 13 bases between the germline ends. The CDR3 is 12 amino acids. The germline V gene has CDR1 MNHNS and CDR2 SASEGT. The CDR3 coding sequence is TGTGCCAGCAGCCAGACTTTTGACGGCTACACCTTC. Its protein product is CASSQTFDGYTF.

This clone was seen only once. The chain links TRBV5-6 to TRBJ2-3; TRBD2 might be the D (5 bases). There are 17 residues in the CDR3. Germline V gene data show CDR1 as SGHDT and CDR2 as YYEEEE. V was trimmed by 2 bases and J by 2 bases, leaving 18 bases between them. The CDR3 DNA sequence: TGTGCCAGCAGCTTCGTTAGGGCGGGCGTAGCCACAGATACGCAGTATTTT. It encodes CASSFVRAGVATDTQYF.

The V gene is TRBV30, the J gene TRBJ1-4, with D possibly being TRBD1 (5 bases). The CDR3 totals 18 residues. Germline-derived CDR1 and CDR2 are GTSNPN and SVGIG (reference sequence). Trimming took 3 bases from V and 7 from J, leaving 27 bases between them. The CDR3 is CAWSLGLNKGREGEKLFF. In DNA form, the CDR3 reads TGTGCCTGGAGCTTGGGGCTCAACAAAGGACGGGAGGGTGAAAAACTGTTTTTT.

CDR3 sequence: CASSLSVQGVYEQYF. CDR3 sequence (DNA): TGTGCCAGCAGCTTATCCGTCCAGGGGGTCTACGAGCAGTACTTC. The rearrangement joins TRBV7-2 to TRBJ2-7; TRBD1 aligns across 7 bases. V shed 2 bases and J 3 bases; nucleotides not matched to a gene: 7. CDR1 and CDR2 from the germline V gene are SGHTA and FQGNSA. This CDR3 comprises 15 residues.

The chain couples TRBV18 to TRBJ2-7; 7 bases map to TRBD2. Germline lookup yields CDR1 KGHSH and CDR2 LQKENI. With 5 bases clipped from V and 4 bases from J, the junction kept 8 bases outside the gene matches. CDR3 size: 14 residues. The CDR3 DNA is TGTGCCAGCTCAAGCGGGACCAGCGGGTACGAGCAGTACTTC. Its protein is CASSSGTSGYEQYF.

This chain uses TRBV1 with TRBJ2-7; TRBD2 is the table's D call and was not checked against the DNA. TRBV1 has pseudogene status. CDR3 size: 17 residues. As DNA, the CDR3 is TGCACCAGCAGCCAACCGACTAGCGGGGGGCCCGGGGGCGAGCAGTACTTC. It yields the protein CTSSQPTSGGPGGEQYF.

The rearrangement links TRBV4-3 to TRBJ2-7; D possibly corresponds to TRBD1 (5 bases). Trimming took off 3 bases at V and 0 bases at J, with 9 bases between the two ends. Per germline, CDR1 LGHNA and CDR2 YSLEER. The length of the CDR3 is 14 residues. The CDR3 coding sequence is TGCGCCAGCAGCCACGACAGCCCCTCCTACGAGCAGTACTTC. It codes for CASSHDSPSYEQYF.

The chain employs TRBV7-2 and TRBJ2-7; 8 bases line up with TRBD2. With 0 bases clipped from V and 3 bases from J, the junction kept 13 bases outside the gene matches. CDR3 length: 18 amino acids. The germline V gene has CDR1 SGHTA and CDR2 FQGNSA. The CDR3 DNA is TGTGCCAGCAGCTTAGCGATGTCCTTAGCGGGGACCCGCTACGAGCAGTACTTC. Amino acids: CASSLAMSLAGTRYEQYF.

The genes are TRBV2 and TRBJ2-2, with 8 bases fitting TRBD1. The V gene's germline CDR1 is SNHLY and CDR2 FYNNEI. Losses at the gene ends were 6 bases for V and 5 bases for J; bases not matched to a gene: 8. This CDR3 has 15 residues. The CDR3 DNA follows: TGTGCCAGCAGAACCGGGACAGGCGGTACCGGGGAGCTGTTTTTT. Translation: CASRTGTGGTGELFF. Full variable domain (rest looked up from reference TRBV2 and TRBJ2-2): EPEVTQTPSHQVTQMGQEVILRCVPISNHLYFYWYRQILGQKVEFLVSFYNNEISEKSEIFDDQFSVERPDGSNFTLKIRSTKLEDSAMYFCASRTGTGGTGELFFGEGSRLTVL.

The J gene is TRBJ2-7, the V gene TRBV7-9, with 9 bases identical to TRBD1. The CDR3 runs to 14 residues. Germline assignment: CDR1 SEHNR and CDR2 FQNEAQ (reference sequence). V shed 5 bases, J shed 6 bases, and the junction held 8 bases outside the gene matches. CDR3 nucleotide sequence: TGTGCCAGCAGCCCCCCCGGGACAGGGCTCGAGCAGTACTTC. Translation gives CASSPPGTGLEQYF.

The chain links TRBV5-1 to TRBJ1-1, with D perhaps TRBD1 (6 bases). V dropped 2 bases and J dropped 1 base, with 9 bases sitting between them. The CDR3 spans 14 residues. Germline V gene data show CDR1 as SGHRS and CDR2 as YFSETQ. The DNA for the CDR3 is TGCGCCAGCAGCTTAACAGGGCAGAACACTGAAGCTTTCTTT. Amino acid sequence: CASSLTGQNTEAFF.

The chain employs TRBV6-1 and TRBJ2-1; D is uncertain. Trimming took off 3 bases at V and 6 bases at J, with 6 bases between the two ends. The CDR3 has 12 amino acids. The germline V gene encodes CDR1 MNHNS and CDR2 SASEGT. CDR3 nucleotides: TGTGCCAGCAGTGAGGCCTTCAATGAGCAGTTCTTC. It specifies CASSEAFNEQFF.

V usage is TRBV7-6 and J usage is TRBJ2-3; D perhaps matches TRBD1 (5 bases). The CDR3 has 14 amino acids. The V gene's germline CDR1 is SGHVS and CDR2 FNYEAQ. The V end was cut by 1 base, the J end by 3 bases, with 8 bases between. The CDR3 coding sequence is TGTGCCAGCAGCTTAGGGACACCAACAGATACGCAGTATTTT. Translated: CASSLGTPTDTQYF.